This TCR beta chain is drawn from a study of blood T cell repertoires in COVID-19. Method: immunoSEQ multiplex PCR; TCRdb's copy keeps in-frame clones and lacks some. The sample has over 55,000 clones; approximately 77% are singletons. CDR3 length: 14 amino acids. V lost 3 bases and J 4 bases, leaving 12 bases between the germline ends. Germline V gene sequence: CDR1 LNHDA, CDR2 SQIVND (reference sequence). What was sequenced was peripheral blood. This chain connects TRBV19 to TRBJ1-1; maybe TRBD1 (5 bases). This sequence originates from a human donor in a cohort sampled during active COVID-19. The CDR3, as DNA: TGTGCCAGTAGTATTAAAGGGGAGGCCACTGAAGCTTTCTTT. Translated: CASSIKGEATEAFF.